The subject of this entry is one TCR beta chain. Its matching antigen is unknown. This sample is part of a study of beta chain features in type 1 diabetes. Whole-study findings and limits: Type 1 diabetes patients had fewer VDJ junction insertions and more deletions. The similarity of naive, central memory and Treg TCRB repertoires appeared greater among patients than among healthy donors.

cDNA synthesis used the whole RNA isolate, giving expressed TCRB sequences. Assay: immunoSEQ multiplex PCR; the TCRdb copy retains only in-frame clones and omits some. The table has 850,000 to 900,000 clones, about a sixth seen once; the top ten hold about 0.025%. The CDR3 loop spans 15 amino acids. Germline V gene sequence: CDR1 LGHNA, CDR2 YSLEER. Trimming stripped 0 bases from V and 2 bases from J, with 8 bases between. Staining for CD45RO/CCR7/CD25/CD127/CD95/CD27 allowed sorting of CD4+ naive, central memory, regulatory and stem cell-like memory cells. Sorting gave populations that all exceeded 95% purity.

Specimen: naive CD4+ T cells from blood. This TCR came from a woman younger than 30 in good health. The V gene is TRBV4-3, the J gene TRBJ1-3, with D perhaps TRBD1 (5 bases). For the CDR3, the DNA is TGCGCCAGCAGCCAAGACTTAGGGGCTGGAAACACCATATATTTT. It is translated as CASSQDLGAGNTIYF.